The present entry profiles one TCR beta chain with its context. The data were obtained in a study of technical replicates of blood from a few donors. Trimming shortened V by 6 bases and J by 1 base, and 9 bases separated the two germline ends. Germline loops: CDR1 SGHVS, CDR2 FQNEAQ. This CDR3 is 13 amino acids long. Using immunoSEQ multiplex PCR, the repertoire was profiled, and TCRdb retains in-frame clones only, with some absent. The sample includes 85,000 to 95,000 clones, around 96% seen only once; the top ten take 0.36%. Sequencing used T cells isolated from PBMCs. The genes are TRBV7-8 and TRBJ1-1; D is unresolved. This clonotype originated in a human donor in good health. The CDR3 DNA is TGTGCCAGCAGACGGACTGGGAACACTGAAGCTTTCTTT. Translating it yields CASRRTGNTEAFF.